This T cell receptor (beta chain) was retrieved from a study of identical twins. The study's findings and limits: Cord blood beta clonotypes that were abundant carried fewer insertions, and memory repertoires showed no such trend. Beta out-of-frame twin sharing showed a weaker excess.

A universal primer site arose from template switching, and cDNA bore unique molecular identifiers. TCRdb recomputed calls from the 5' RACE reads with MiXCR, one row per CDR3 protein. The sample has roughly 710,000 distinct CDR3 sequences, around 6.1% seen once; the top ten hold 1.5% to 2%. This clonotype was seen ten or more times. Its antigen is as yet unknown. The specimen sequenced was naive T cells sorted from blood. The TCR originated in a man younger than 35 in good health.

The CDR3: CASSFAAGVYNEQFF. CDR3 DNA: TGTGCCAGCAGTTTTGCGGCGGGGGTCTACAATGAGCAGTTCTTC. This chain joins TRBV27 and TRBJ2-1; 7 bases map to TRBD2. Germline V gene lookup returns CDR1 MNHEY and CDR2 SMNVEV (reference sequence). With V trimmed by 3 bases and J by 3 bases, 5 bases remained unmatched. This CDR3 has 15 residues.